This T cell receptor (beta chain) was profiled in a study of sequential checkpoint blockade in melanoma. Study background: TCRβ was sequenced from DNA of under 100 pretreatment tumors. Findings and limits, study-wide: Rising tumor T-cell fraction and clonality meant about 30 times likelier benefit.

Germline CDR1 SGHDN, CDR2 FVKESK. The CDR3 is 14 amino acids. Germline trimming cut 2 bases from V and 6 bases from J; bases unmatched to any gene: 6. Treatment indicated: randomized to nivolumab then ipilimumab (arm A) or the reverse (arm B). None of the patients previously received DNA-damaging chemotherapy. The protocol was immunoSEQ multiplex PCR, while the TCRdb copy is restricted to in-frame clones and leaves out a portion. The data contain approximately 6,900 clones, 20% to 25% of them singletons. Note on this clone: What it recognizes is unknown.

The material sequenced was tumor tissue (inferred from file names), taken from a patient given nivolumab and ipilimumab in sequence. The genes are TRBV14 and TRBJ1-2; 7 bases fit TRBD1. This clonotype was obtained from a human donor with melanoma. The CDR3 region is CASSQHFDRDGYTF. The CDR3 nucleotides read TGTGCCAGCAGCCAACATTTTGACAGGGATGGCTACACCTTC.